Shown below are 29 T cell receptor beta chains from a single sample sequenced in a study of post-analysis software for immune sequencing data. The authors incorporated unique molecular identifiers into the TCR beta cDNA libraries. TCRdb re-called the PCR reads with MiXCR, one entry per CDR3 protein. Counted here are some 690,000 distinct CDR3 sequences, 59% occurring once; the ten biggest clones make up about 11%. Study-wide results and limits: Five TRBV segments occurring more often in patients than controls included TRBV5-6, TRBV5-1 and TRBV20-1.

Which antigens these TCRs recognize remains unknown. Sequenced sample: blood. The source is a girl aged 2 to 9 with multiple sclerosis.

V is TRBV20-1 and J is TRBJ2-1, with 16 bases fitting TRBD2. The CDR3 totals 20 residues. Germline assignment: CDR1 DFQATT and CDR2 SNEGSKA (reference sequence). The V segment lost 1 base and the J segment 1 base; nucleotides outside the gene matches: 10. The CDR3 nucleotides are TGCAGTGCTAGAGTCAGCCCGGGACTAGCGGGAGGGCGTTCCTACAATGAGCAGTTCTTC. Translated: CSARVSPGLAGGRSYNEQFF.

This clonotype showed up just a few times. The V gene is TRBV4-2, the J gene TRBJ1-1; D unresolved. Germline lookup yields CDR1 LGHNA and CDR2 YNFKEQ. The CDR3 spans 12 residues. Trimming left V 4 bases short and J 7 bases short, with 10 bases between. CDR3 nucleotide sequence: TGTGCCAGCAGCCTTGGGCCGCATGAAGCTTTCTTT. The encoded protein is CASSLGPHEAFF.

The chain carries TRBV20-1 and TRBJ2-3; 8 nucleotides agree with TRBD1. V trimming: 6 bases; J trimming: 1 base; junction bases outside the gene matches: 6. The length of the CDR3 is 14 residues. Germline V gene lookup returns CDR1 DFQATT and CDR2 SNEGSKA (reference sequence). The CDR3 sequence: CSAPGTGRTDTQYF. CDR3 bases: TGCAGTGCGCCCGGGACAGGCCGCACAGATACGCAGTATTTT.

V usage is TRBV6-6 and J usage is TRBJ2-4; perhaps D is TRBD1 or TRBD2 (6 bases each). This CDR3 contains 14 residues. Germline CDR1 reads MNHNY; CDR2 reads SVGAGI (reference sequence). V shed 5 bases and J shed 9 bases, with 17 bases lying between them. In DNA, the CDR3 is TGTGCCAGCAGTAAGGGGGGCGCTGGTAGCATTCAGTACTTC. It encodes CASSKGGAGSIQYF.

The rearrangement joins TRBV7-2 to TRBJ1-6; D perhaps matches TRBD1 (6 bases). The germline V gene encodes CDR1 SGHTA and CDR2 FQGNSA. The CDR3 consists of 17 residues. The ends were cut back, 3 bases at V and 2 bases at J, with 14 bases in the middle. Here the CDR3 DNA reads TGTGCCAGCAGCTTTACAGGGAAGATAACCTATAATTCACCCCTCCACTTT. Its translation is CASSFTGKITYNSPLHF.

Concerning this clonotype itself: One end of the junction fails to match germline, which may point to a read error. The rearrangement links TRBV4-1 to TRBJ2-7, with D perhaps TRBD1 or TRBD2 (5 bases each). Germline V CDR1 and CDR2: MGHRA, YSYEKL. The CDR3 loop spans 14 amino acids. CDR3 DNA: TGCGCCAGCAGCCAAGTGAGGGGCTCCCACGAGCAGTACTTC. It yields the protein CASSQVRGSHEQYF.

The chain recombines TRBV20-1 with TRBJ1-5; D is unresolved. The germline gives CDR1 DFQATT, CDR2 SNEGSKA (reference sequence). This CDR3 has 13 amino acids. The CDR3 DNA reads TGCAGGAACAGCACCTATAGCAATCAGCCCCAGCATTTT. As protein: CRNSTYSNQPQHF.

The V and J genes are TRBV20-1 and TRBJ2-7, with TRBD1 identical over 7 bases. Germline CDR1 reads DFQATT; CDR2 reads SNEGSKA (reference sequence). J was trimmed by 3 bases and V by 6 bases; bases with no gene match: 11. The CDR3 is made up of 14 amino acids. The CDR3 sequence: CSASTGTESYEQYF. CDR3 DNA: TGCAGTGCATCCACGGGGACAGAAAGCTACGAGCAGTACTTC.

This clonotype was counted a few times. V is TRBV14 and J is TRBJ2-5; either TRBD1 or TRBD2 may supply D (6 bases each). The germline V gene encodes CDR1 SGHDN and CDR2 FVKESK. With 1 base removed from V and 5 bases from J, the gap between germline ends came to 17 bases. The CDR3 runs to 16 residues. CDR3 DNA sequence: TGTGCCAGCAGCCAAGTTCCGGGGGCCCCGGGGGAGACCCAGTACTTC. This encodes CASSQVPGAPGETQYF.

V is TRBV12-3 or TRBV12-4 and J is TRBJ1-1; D may be TRBD1 (5 bases). Deletions cut 3 bases from V and 5 bases from J, with 13 bases between. The CDR3 contains 14 residues. Here the CDR3 DNA reads TGTGCCAGCAGTTTCCCTCCAGGGAAGACTGAAGCTTTCTTT. It specifies CASSFPPGKTEAFF.

The chain carries TRBV20-1 and TRBJ2-4; D not resolved. The CDR3 spans 13 residues. V dropped 4 bases and J dropped 0 bases, with 7 bases sitting between them. Germline CDR1 and CDR2: DFQATT and SNEGSKA (reference sequence). Written as DNA, the CDR3 is TGCAGTGCTACCAACACAGCCAAAAACATTCAGTACTTC. Translated, it gives CSATNTAKNIQYF.

This clonotype was seen a handful of times. This chain uses TRBV29-1 with TRBJ2-7; the D gene is possibly TRBD1 (5 bases). CDR1 is SQVTM and CDR2 is ANQGSEA in the germline V gene. CDR3 length: 12 amino acids. V was shortened by 6 bases and J by 2 bases, with 11 bases between the two germline ends. The DNA of the CDR3 is TGCAGCGTAGCACAGGTAGCCTACGAGCAGTACTTC. Protein: CSVAQVAYEQYF.

V and J are TRBV4-1 and TRBJ2-7; weak D call: TRBD1 (6 bases). Per the germline V gene, CDR1 is MGHRA and CDR2 is YSYEKL. CDR3 length: 18 residues. The V gene lost 1 base and the J gene lost 1 base, with 20 bases spanning the gap. The CDR3 is CASSQVHTAGTLSYEQYF. CDR3 coding DNA: TGCGCCAGCAGCCAAGTTCATACAGCCGGGACATTATCCTACGAGCAGTACTTC.

The J gene is TRBJ1-2, the V gene TRBV11-2; 9 bases line up with TRBD1. J lost 6 bases, V lost 5 bases, and 10 bases had no gene match. CDR1 SGHAT and CDR2 FQNNGV come from the germline V gene. The CDR3 is 15 amino acids. CDR3 sequence reads: CASSPPTGGMDGYTF. DNA for the CDR3: TGTGCCAGCAGCCCGCCGACAGGGGGTATGGATGGCTACACCTTC.

This chain joins TRBV5-1 and TRBJ1-1; D unclear. The V gene lost 5 bases and the J gene lost 5 bases, with 13 bases spanning the gap. Germline lookup yields CDR1 SGHRS and CDR2 YFSETQ. This CDR3 has 13 amino acids. The DNA of the CDR3 is TGCGCCAGCAGGCAGGACCCCGCGACTGAAGCTTTCTTT. Residues: CASRQDPATEAFF.

As for this clonotype: One junction end does not reproduce the germline sequence, and a read error may be involved. The V call is TRBV5-6, the J call TRBJ2-6; a weak D match, TRBD1 (5 bases). This CDR3 spans 16 amino acids. Germline CDR1 reads SGHDT; CDR2 reads YYEEEE. The CDR3 bases are TGTGCCAGCAGCCCTACGCGGTGGGCTGGGGCCAACGTCCGGACTTTC. Its translation: CASSPTRWAGANVRTF.

This chain joins TRBV29-1 and TRBJ1-5; TRBD1 aligns across 7 bases. The V segment lost 4 bases and the J segment 7 bases; nucleotides outside the gene matches: 7. In germline, CDR1 is SQVTM, CDR2 ANQGSEA. The CDR3 has 13 residues. The CDR3, as DNA: TGCAGCGTTGCACTAGGGGGCGGACAGCCCCAGCATTTT. Protein product: CSVALGGGQPQHF.

The chain links TRBV7-9 to TRBJ2-1; 9 positions match TRBD2. The CDR3 has 14 residues. Germline lookup yields CDR1 SEHNR and CDR2 FQNEAQ (reference sequence). The V segment lost 3 bases and the J segment 8 bases; nucleotides outside the gene matches: 5. The CDR3 reads CASSFPGLADEQFF. In nucleotides, the CDR3 is TGTGCCAGCAGCTTCCCGGGACTAGCAGATGAGCAGTTCTTC.

This sequence joins TRBV20-1 and TRBJ2-5, with 9 bases aligning to TRBD1. Germline lookup yields CDR1 DFQATT and CDR2 SNEGSKA (reference sequence). Trimming took 6 bases from V and 5 from J; bases not matched to a gene: 13. The CDR3 covers 15 residues. As DNA, the CDR3 is TGCAGTGCGATCTCTGGGACAGGGATGGGGGAGACCCAGTACTTC. Its protein product is CSAISGTGMGETQYF.

This clonotype was detected a few times. J is TRBJ2-1 and V is TRBV15; 10 bases agree with TRBD1. The CDR3 totals 15 residues. Germline V gene data show CDR1 as LNHNV and CDR2 as YYDKDF (reference sequence). V shed 8 bases and J 3 bases; nucleotides not matched to a gene: 7. The CDR3 DNA follows: TGTGCCACCCGTGAAGGACAGGGGGACTACAATGAGCAGTTCTTC. Amino acids: CATREGQGDYNEQFF.

The rearrangement links TRBV9 to TRBJ1-1; no definite D call. This CDR3 has 13 residues. V gave up 4 bases and J gave up 1 base, with 8 bases separating them. The germline CDR1 and CDR2 sequences are SGDLS and YYNGEE. The CDR3 spells CASSPRQNTEAFF. CDR3 coding DNA: TGTGCCAGCAGCCCCCGGCAGAACACTGAAGCTTTCTTT. Together with reference TRBV9 and TRBJ1-1, the CDR3 gives the full variable domain: DSGVTQTPKHLITATGQRVTLRCSPRSGDLSVYWYQQSLDQGLQFLIQYYNGEERAKGNILERFSAQQFPDLHSELNLSSLELGDSALYFCASSPRQNTEAFFGQGTRLTVV.

This chain links TRBV5-1 with TRBJ1-1, with no clear D. The ends were cut back, 3 bases at V and 4 bases at J, with 25 bases in the middle. CDR1 and CDR2 (germline): SGHRS, YFSETQ. This CDR3 region has 18 residues. This CDR3 reads CASSSSLSTSTSGTEAFF. CDR3 bases: TGCGCCAGCAGCTCGAGCCTATCGACCTCAACCTCCGGCACTGAAGCTTTCTTT.

This clonotype was observed a few times. This chain joins TRBV20-1 and TRBJ2-3; the D gene is possibly TRBD1 (6 bases). The germline gives CDR1 DFQATT, CDR2 SNEGSKA (reference sequence). The V gene lost 4 bases and the J gene lost 0 bases, with 11 bases spanning the gap. The CDR3 spans 14 residues. The CDR3 sequence is CSAIGQTSTDTQYF. The CDR3 coding sequence is TGCAGTGCTATTGGACAGACTAGCACAGATACGCAGTATTTT.

The V and J genes are TRBV4-1 and TRBJ2-1; D remains unclear. CDR3 length: 14 residues. Germline CDR1 and CDR2: MGHRA and YSYEKL. The ends were cut back, 3 bases at V and 3 bases at J, with 9 bases in the middle. CDR3 sequence (DNA): TGCGCCAGCAGCCACCAAGGTAACTACAATGAGCAGTTCTTC. The encoded protein is CASSHQGNYNEQFF.

This chain connects TRBV6-5 to TRBJ2-3, with D hard to call. Trimming pared 8 bases from V and 0 bases from J, leaving 9 bases between. CDR1 MNHEY and CDR2 SVGAGI come from the germline V gene. The CDR3 extends over 13 amino acids. CDR3 sequence (DNA): TGTGCCAGCGTGGCGGCTAGCACAGATACGCAGTATTTT. Protein sequence: CASVAASTDTQYF.

This clonotype was counted only a few times. One end of the junction does not line up with germline, which may come from a read error. The gene calls are TRBV4-3 and TRBJ2-5; 13 bases are a match to TRBD2. This CDR3 region has 15 residues. Germline V gene sequence: CDR1 LGHNA, CDR2 YSLEER. Written as DNA, the CDR3 is TGTGCCAGCAGCCAAGGACTAGCGGGAGAAGAGACCCAGTACTTC. Translating gives CASSQGLAGEETQYF.

The rearrangement uses TRBV25-1 and TRBJ2-1; TRBD2 agrees at 10 bases. The CDR3 covers 16 residues. Trimming took 3 bases from V and 3 from J; bases not matched to a gene: 5. Germline V gives CDR1 MGHDK, CDR2 SYGVNS. Here the CDR3 DNA reads TGTGCCAGCAGTGATCCTAGCGGGAGAAGCTACAATGAGCAGTTCTTC. As protein: CASSDPSGRSYNEQFF.

This clonotype was seen only a few times. The V call is TRBV10-3, the J call TRBJ2-1; possibly TRBD2 for D (5 bases). The CDR3 has 13 amino acids. In germline, CDR1 is ENHRY, CDR2 SYGVKD. The V gene lost 4 bases and the J gene lost 3 bases, with 7 bases spanning the gap. Here the CDR3 reads CAISGGLYNEQFF. As DNA, the CDR3 is TGTGCCATCAGTGGCGGACTCTACAATGAGCAGTTCTTC.

The chain recombines TRBV10-3 with TRBJ2-5, with D perhaps TRBD1 (5 bases). The ends were cut back, 9 bases at V and 11 bases at J, with 19 bases in the middle. CDR1 ENHRY and CDR2 SYGVKD come from the germline V gene. This CDR3 has 12 amino acids. The CDR3 DNA follows: TGTGCCATACACGACAGAAACAATGAGCAGTACTTC. It encodes CAIHDRNNEQYF.